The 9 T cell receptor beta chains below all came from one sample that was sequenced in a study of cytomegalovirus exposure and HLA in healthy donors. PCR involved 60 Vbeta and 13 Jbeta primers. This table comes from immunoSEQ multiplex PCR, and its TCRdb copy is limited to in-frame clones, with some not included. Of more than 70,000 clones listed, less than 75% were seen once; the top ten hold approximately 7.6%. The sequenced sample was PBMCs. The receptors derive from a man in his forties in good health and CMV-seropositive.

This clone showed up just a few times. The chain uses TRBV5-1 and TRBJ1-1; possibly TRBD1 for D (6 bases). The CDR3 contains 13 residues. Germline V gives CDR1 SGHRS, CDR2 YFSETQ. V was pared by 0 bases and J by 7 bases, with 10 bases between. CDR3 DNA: TGCGCCAGCAGCTTGGACAGGGCTATTGAAGCTTTCTTT. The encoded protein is CASSLDRAIEAFF.

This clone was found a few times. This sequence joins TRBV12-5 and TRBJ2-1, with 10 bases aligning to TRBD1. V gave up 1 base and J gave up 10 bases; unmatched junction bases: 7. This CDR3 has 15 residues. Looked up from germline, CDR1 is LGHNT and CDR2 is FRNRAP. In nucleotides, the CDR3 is TGTGCTAGTGGTTTGGGACAGGGGGCCGCAATCGAGCAGTTCTTC. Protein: CASGLGQGAAIEQFF.

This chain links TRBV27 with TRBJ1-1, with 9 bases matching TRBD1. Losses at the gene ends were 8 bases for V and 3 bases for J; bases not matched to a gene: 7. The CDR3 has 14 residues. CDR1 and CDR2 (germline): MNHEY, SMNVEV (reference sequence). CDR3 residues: CASAGGDRDTEAFF. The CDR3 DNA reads TGTGCCAGCGCTGGGGGGGACAGGGACACTGAAGCTTTCTTT.

CDR3 sequence: CASSYGVAMPQPQHF. In DNA form, the CDR3 reads TGTGCCAGCAGTTACGGAGTGGCAATGCCCCAGCCCCAGCATTTT. The chain links TRBV6-6 to TRBJ1-5; D unresolved. CDR3 size: 15 residues. V was pared by 2 bases and J by 7 bases, with 15 bases between. The V gene's germline CDR1 is MNHNY and CDR2 SVGAGI (reference sequence).

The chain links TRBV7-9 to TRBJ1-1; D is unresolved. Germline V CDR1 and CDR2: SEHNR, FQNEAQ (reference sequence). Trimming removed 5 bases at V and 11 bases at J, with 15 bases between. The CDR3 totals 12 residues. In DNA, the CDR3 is TGTGCCAGCAGCCCCACGGGGTTGAATGCTTTCTTT. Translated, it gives CASSPTGLNAFF.

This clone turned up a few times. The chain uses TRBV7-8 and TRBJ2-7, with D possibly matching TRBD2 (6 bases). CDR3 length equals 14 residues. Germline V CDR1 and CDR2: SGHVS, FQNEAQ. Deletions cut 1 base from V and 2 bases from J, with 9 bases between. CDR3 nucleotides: TGTGCCAGCAGCTTAGTAGCGGAACCCTACGAGCAGTACTTC. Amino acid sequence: CASSLVAEPYEQYF.

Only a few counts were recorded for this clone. CDR3 protein: CASSLPHGGTNYGYTF. CDR3 bases: TGTGCCAGCAGCCTCCCCCACGGGGGAACTAACTATGGCTACACCTTC. The chain has TRBV4-2 and TRBJ1-2; maybe TRBD1 (5 bases). The germline CDR1 and CDR2 sequences are LGHNA and YNFKEQ. The CDR3 is made up of 16 amino acids. V lost 4 bases, J lost 0 bases, and 15 bases lay in between.

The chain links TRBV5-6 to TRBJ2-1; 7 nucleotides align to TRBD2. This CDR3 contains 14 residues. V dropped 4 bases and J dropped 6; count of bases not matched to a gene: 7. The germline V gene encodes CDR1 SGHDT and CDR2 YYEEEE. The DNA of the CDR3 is TGTGCCAGCAGCATCGGACTAGTCCCCAATGAGCAGTTCTTC. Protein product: CASSIGLVPNEQFF.

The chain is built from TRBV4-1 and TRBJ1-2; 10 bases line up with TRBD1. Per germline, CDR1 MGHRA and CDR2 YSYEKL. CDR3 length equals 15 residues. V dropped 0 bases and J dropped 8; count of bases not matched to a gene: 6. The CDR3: CASSQEGQGPNGYTF. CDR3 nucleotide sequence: TGCGCCAGCAGCCAAGAGGGACAGGGGCCTAACGGCTACACCTTC.